These T cell receptor beta chains were read from a single sample in a study of graft-versus-host responses after intestinal transplantation. Measured with immunoSEQ multiplex PCR; TCRdb has only the in-frame clones, and not every one. Of around 110,000 clones listed, just over 90% were seen once; the top ten hold 0.23%. For these TCRs, the target antigens are not known. The input for sequencing was unstimulated CD4+ T cells sorted from spleen or lymph node cells, taken before transplant. These receptors all come from a human donor who was the organ donor for an intestinal transplant. CDR3s include the opening cysteine and the closing phenylalanine or tryptophan. The order of the fields is J gene, D gene, V gene, clone size, CDR3 DNA, CDR3 protein. A D gene is named only where the DNA matches it firmly. Clone size, where shown, is once, few, many, or a class for clones that have expanded.

>TRBJ2-1|NA|TRBV11-1|NA
TGTGCCAGCAGCTCCCAGGGGGGCGATGAGCAGTTCTTC
CASSSQGGDEQFF
>TRBJ2-5|TRBD1|TRBV28|NA
TGTGCCAGCAGTTCACAGGGGTCCCTACACCAAGAGACCCAGTACTTC
CASSSQGSLHQETQYF
>TRBJ2-2|NA|TRBV10-1|NA
TGCGCCAGCAGTGAGATCTGGCAGGGGCGAAACACCGGGGAGCTGTTTTTT
CASSEIWQGRNTGELFF
>TRBJ1-3|NA|TRBV9|NA
TGTGCCAGCAGCGTAGTCGGAGACTCTGGAAACACCATATATTTT
CASSVVGDSGNTIYF
>TRBJ1-1|NA|TRBV4-3|NA
TGCGCCAGCAGCCAAGAGAGGGGAACACTTGAAGCTTTCTTT
CASSQERGTLEAFF
>TRBJ1-5|NA|TRBV28|few
TGTGCCAGCGGGGAATCCCAGCATTTT
CASGESQHF
>TRBJ2-3|NA|TRBV20-1|NA
TGCAGTGCTAACACAGATACGCAGTATTTT
CSANTDTQYF
>TRBJ1-2|TRBD1|TRBV10-2|once
TGCGCCAGCAGTGAGTCGACAGGGGGCTATGGCTACACCTTC
CASSESTGGYGYTF
>TRBJ1-1|NA|TRBV6-1|NA
TGTGCCAGCAGGCTGGGTCTTTCCCCGTGGACTGAAGCTTTCTTT
CASRLGLSPWTEAFF
>TRBJ2-7|NA|TRBV2|NA
TGTGCCAGCAGTGTCCTCGGAGCCTACGAGCAGTACTTC
CASSVLGAYEQYF
>TRBJ1-4|TRBD1|TRBV28|NA
TGTGCCAGCAGCGCTCTCGGGACAGGGGCGGAAAAACTGTTTTTT
CASSALGTGAEKLFF
>TRBJ2-7|NA|TRBV6-1|once
TGTGCCAGCAGCTTTTCAGGCCGGTACGAGCAGTACTTC
CASSFSGRYEQYF
>TRBJ2-7|NA|TRBV5-1|once
TGCGCCAGCAGCTTGGAGACCAGGGGTTACGAGCAGTACTTC
CASSLETRGYEQYF
>TRBJ2-1|TRBD2|TRBV6-1|NA
TGTGCCAGCAGTGAAGGACTAGCGGGACCCGAGCAGTTCTTC
CASSEGLAGPEQFF
>TRBJ2-1|NA|TRBV6-5|NA
TGTGCCAGCAGCCGCTACAATGAGCAGTTCTTC
CASSRYNEQFF
>TRBJ2-5|NA|TRBV2|NA
TGTGCCAGCCGGGCTTTCCAAGAGACCCAGTACTTC
CASRAFQETQYF
>TRBJ2-3|NA|TRBV7-6|once
TGTGCCAGCAGCTCCGGTCCCCACACAGATACGCAGTATTTT
CASSSGPHTDTQYF
>TRBJ2-5|NA|TRBV5-4|NA
TGTGCCAGCAGCTATCGACTCGGAAATACGGAGACCCAGTACTTC
CASSYRLGNTETQYF
>TRBJ2-3|TRBD1|TRBV19|NA
TGTGCCAGTAAGAAGGGTCCGGGACAGGTGGGGGATACGCAGTATTTT
CASKKGPGQVGDTQYF
>TRBJ1-2|NA|TRBV6-6|NA
TGTGCCAGCAGTTACGTGGGGAACTATGGCTACACCTTC
CASSYVGNYGYTF
>TRBJ2-1|NA|TRBV6-4|NA
TGTGCCAGCAGTGTATCCCAGGCGCGATACAATGAGCAGTTCTTC
CASSVSQARYNEQFF
>TRBJ2-7|TRBD1|TRBV5-6|NA
TGTGCCAGCAGCCCCCGGGACAGGGAGTACGAGCAGTACTTC
CASSPRDREYEQYF
>TRBJ2-1|NA|TRBV5-1|NA
TGCGCCAGCAGCTTGGTGGGTCGTTACAATGAGCAGTTCTTC
CASSLVGRYNEQFF
>TRBJ2-5|NA|TRBV7-3|NA
TGTGCCAGCAGCTTAGCACACCAAGAGACCCAGTACTTC
CASSLAHQETQYF
>TRBJ2-5|TRBD2|TRBV5-1|NA
TGCGCCAGCAGCTTGCGCGGGGGGGGCCAAGAGACCCAGTACTTC
CASSLRGGGQETQYF
>TRBJ1-1|NA|TRBV5-1|NA
TGCGCCAGCAGCCCTGGGCCCGAGGGCACTGAAGCTTTCTTT
CASSPGPEGTEAFF
>TRBJ1-1|NA|TRBV27|NA
TGTGCCAGCAGCCCCAACTTGGGTTTCATGAACACTGAAGCTTTCTTT
CASSPNLGFMNTEAFF
>TRBJ1-2|TRBD1|TRBV5-1|NA
TGCGCCAGCAGCTCCACCGACAGGGGGTCATCTGGCTACACCTTC
CASSSTDRGSSGYTF
>TRBJ2-7|NA|TRBV6-5|NA
TGTGCCAGCAGTTACCCCCAGGACGAGCAGTACTTC
CASSYPQDEQYF
>TRBJ2-7|TRBD1|TRBV4-3|once
TGCGCCAGCAGCCAAGATCTAAGGGGGCGGTACGAGCAGTACTTC
CASSQDLRGRYEQYF
>TRBJ1-1|NA|TRBV6-1|NA
TGTGCCAGCAGCTTTACCAGTAGTACTGAAGCTTTCTTT
CASSFTSSTEAFF
>TRBJ2-4|TRBD2|TRBV28|NA
TGTGCCAGCAGTCCGCCGGGGGGACGGGGGATTTCAGACATTCAGTACTTC
CASSPPGGRGISDIQYF
>TRBJ2-2|NA|TRBV5-1|NA
TGCGCCAGCAGCTTGGGCCAGAACACCGGGGAGCTGTTTTTT
CASSLGQNTGELFF
>TRBJ1-5|NA|TRBV12-5|NA
TGTGCTAGTGGTCCTCCAGGACTTTTGAATCAGCCCCAGCATTTT
CASGPPGLLNQPQHF
>TRBJ2-1|TRBD2|TRBV7-2|NA
TGTGCCAGCAGCTTATTTCGAGGTGGTCTAGCGGGAGGAAATGAGCAGTTCTTC
CASSLFRGGLAGGNEQFF
>TRBJ2-3|NA|TRBV9|NA
TGTGCCAGCAGCGTAATGGGCGGCACAGATACGCAGTATTTT
CASSVMGGTDTQYF
>TRBJ2-7|NA|TRBV27|NA
TGTGCCAGCGCCAGATTCACTGGCGGATGGTTCTCCTACGAGCAGTACTTC
CASARFTGGWFSYEQYF
>TRBJ1-3|NA|TRBV5-1|NA
TGCGCCAGCAGCACGTCCGGGAGTCCCTCTGGAAACACCATATATTTT
CASSTSGSPSGNTIYF
>TRBJ1-5|NA|TRBV30|NA
TGTGCCTGGTCGGAGGGGTATAGCAATCAGCCCCAGCATTTT
CAWSEGYSNQPQHF
>TRBJ1-2|NA|TRBV29-1|once
TGCAGCGTAAACAGGGCCTCTAACTATGGCTACACCTTC
CSVNRASNYGYTF
>TRBJ2-7|TRBD1|TRBV28|NA
TGTGCCAGCAGTCCTCCGGGACAGAATTACGAGCAGTACTTC
CASSPPGQNYEQYF
>TRBJ1-1|NA|TRBV11-3|NA
TGTGCCAGCAGCTCGCTTTACGACACTGAAGCTTTCTTT
CASSSLYDTEAFF
>TRBJ2-3|TRBD2|TRBV11-3|NA
TGTGCCAGCAGCTTAGGACTAGCGAACACAGATACGCAGTATTTT
CASSLGLANTDTQYF
>TRBJ2-7|NA|TRBV2|NA
TGTGCCAGCAGTGAAGGGGTGGGCGAGCAGTACTTC
CASSEGVGEQYF